The clone carrying this T cell receptor beta chain appeared a single time. What it binds is unknown. This specimen comes from a study of T cells in Graves' hyperthyroidism and ophthalmopathy. Whole-study results and caveats: Ophthalmopathy was separated from stable hyperthyroidism by a 13 V-J model.

TCR beta CDR3 sequences were amplified from RNA transcripts. During a first-round RT-PCR of the TCR CDR3, the HTBI primer set was used. One entry per CDR3 protein results from TCRdb running MiXCR on the multiplex PCR reads. Of 600,000 to 700,000 distinct CDR3 sequences listed, 45% are singletons. Per germline, CDR1 SGDLS and CDR2 YYNGEE. The junction had 7 bases not matched to a gene; V was cut back by 3 bases and J by 6 bases. The CDR3 is made up of 15 amino acids. The origin of this receptor is an adult man with Graves' disease, either hyperthyroidism or ophthalmopathy (not recorded which). The sample consisted of peripheral blood or thyroid tissue (not recorded which). The gene calls are TRBV9 and TRBJ2-7; TRBD2 matches 12 bases. The CDR3 reads CASSGGWTSGVEQYF. CDR3 DNA: TGTGCCAGCAGCGGCGGCTGGACTAGCGGGGTCGAGCAGTACTTC. Full variable domain (outside the CDR3, taken from reference TRBV9 and TRBJ2-7): DSGVTQTPKHLITATGQRVTLRCSPRSGDLSVYWYQQSLDQGLQFLIQYYNGEERAKGNILERFSAQQFPDLHSELNLSSLELGDSALYFCASSGGWTSGVEQYFGPGTRLTVT.